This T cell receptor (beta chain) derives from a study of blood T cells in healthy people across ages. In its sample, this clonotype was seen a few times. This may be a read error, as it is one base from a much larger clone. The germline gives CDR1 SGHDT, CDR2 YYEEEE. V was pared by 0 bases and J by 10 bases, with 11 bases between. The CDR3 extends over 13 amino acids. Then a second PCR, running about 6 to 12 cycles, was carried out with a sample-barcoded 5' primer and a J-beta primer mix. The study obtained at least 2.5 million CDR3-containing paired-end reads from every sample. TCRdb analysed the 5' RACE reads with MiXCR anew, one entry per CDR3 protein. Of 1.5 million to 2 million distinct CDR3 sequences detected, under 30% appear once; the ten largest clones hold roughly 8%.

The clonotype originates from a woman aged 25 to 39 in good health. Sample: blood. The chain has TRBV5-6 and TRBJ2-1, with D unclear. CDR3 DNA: TGTGCCAGCAGCTTGGAGTCAGCCTACGAGCAGTTCTTC. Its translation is CASSLESAYEQFF.